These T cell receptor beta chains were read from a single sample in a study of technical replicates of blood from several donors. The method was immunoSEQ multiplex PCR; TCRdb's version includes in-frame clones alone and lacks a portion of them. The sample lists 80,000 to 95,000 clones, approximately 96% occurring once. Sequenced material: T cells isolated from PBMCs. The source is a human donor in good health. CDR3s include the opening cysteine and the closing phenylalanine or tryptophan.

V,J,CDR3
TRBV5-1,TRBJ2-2,CASSLVRREGLGGELFF
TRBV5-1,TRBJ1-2,CASREGNYGYTF
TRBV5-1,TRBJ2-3,CASSSGQLAGGGDTQYF
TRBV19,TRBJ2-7,CASKSGLAGFYEQYF
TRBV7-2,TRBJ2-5,CASSVLGNQETQYF
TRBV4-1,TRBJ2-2,CASSQVKLAGNTGELFF
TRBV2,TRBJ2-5,CASLPGLAGGSETQYF
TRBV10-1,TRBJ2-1,CASSSSLAGYNEQFF
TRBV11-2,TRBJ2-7,CASSLGPGQVWSYEQYF
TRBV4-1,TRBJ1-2,CASSAQGDLFGGYTF
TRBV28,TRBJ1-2,CASSSSSRKGHGYTF
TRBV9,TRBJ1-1,CASSVAGEEAFF
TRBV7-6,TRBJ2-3,CASSFLTDTQYF
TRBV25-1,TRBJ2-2,CASSQLSGTNTGELFF
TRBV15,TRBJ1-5,CATSRDRKGAQPQHF
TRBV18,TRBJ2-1,CASSPPEGTGGYNEQFF
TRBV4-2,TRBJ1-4,CASSPRKGTGEEKLFF
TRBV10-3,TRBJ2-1,CAISITQGYTYNEQFF
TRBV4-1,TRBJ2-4,CASSTPFGAKNIQYF
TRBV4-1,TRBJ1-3,CASSRGQGNGNTIYF
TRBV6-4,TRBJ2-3,CASSPSIGSAYDADTQYF
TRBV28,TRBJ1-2,CATSRGPLGGYTF
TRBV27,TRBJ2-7,CASSLYLETSTYEQYF
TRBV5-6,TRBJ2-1,CASSPGPITSSYNEQFF
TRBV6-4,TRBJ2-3,CASSDLTGGTDTQYF
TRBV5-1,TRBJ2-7,CASSLGTGEEQYF
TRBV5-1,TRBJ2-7,CASSSGHTYEQYF
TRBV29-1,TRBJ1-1,CSVARDRQNTEAFF
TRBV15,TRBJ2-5,CATSRAGTSGSWGQETQYF
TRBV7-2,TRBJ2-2,CASSYASGEGGELFF
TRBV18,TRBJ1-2,CASSPLQGSDGYTF
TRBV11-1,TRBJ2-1,CASSTSGGSSYNEQFF
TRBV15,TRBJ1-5,CATRTGGDNQPQHF
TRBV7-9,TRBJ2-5,CASDRGGGISMETQYF
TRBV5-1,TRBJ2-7,CASSLEGQSTYEQYF
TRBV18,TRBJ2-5,CASSQGAETQYF
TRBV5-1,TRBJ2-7,CASSSTVGQIYEQYF
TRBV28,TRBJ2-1,CASRGTGGFAGAYNEQFF
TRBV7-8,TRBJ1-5,CASSPRSGTGDQPQHF
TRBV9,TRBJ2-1,CASSVYGFRSNEQFF
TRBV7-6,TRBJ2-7,CASSPGLFKEQYF
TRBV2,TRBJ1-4,CASSRESNEKLFF
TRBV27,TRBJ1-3,CASGEVGAAGNTIYF
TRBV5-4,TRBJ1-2,CASSFPGTAYGYTF
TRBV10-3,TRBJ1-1,CAISRDTNTEAFF
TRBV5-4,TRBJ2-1,CASSETGDSYNEQFF